What follows is one T cell receptor (beta chain) and its context. Its target is unknown. CDR1 and CDR2 (germline): SEHNR, FQNEAQ (reference sequence). The length of the CDR3 is 16 residues. V dropped 2 bases and J dropped 10 bases, with 23 bases sitting between them. This specimen belongs to a study of T cells and Merkel cell carcinoma outcomes. Overall study results and limits: In Merkel cell carcinoma, repertoire and T-cell density reportedly predicted outcomes.

TCRdb's copy holds only in-frame clones and misses some; the assay was immunoSEQ multiplex PCR. In the table there are about 19,000 clones, approximately 80% of which are singletons. This clonotype originated in a human donor with Merkel cell carcinoma. The chain has TRBV7-9 and TRBJ1-1, with D maybe TRBD1 (5 bases). The sequenced sample consisted of tumor tissue from Merkel cell carcinoma. CDR3 sequence: CASSLSFRDRPFGAFF. The CDR3 bases are TGTGCCAGCAGCTTATCTTTCCGGGACCGCCCCTTCGGAGCTTTCTTT.